A single sample is the source of the 7 T cell receptor beta chains below, sequenced in a study of blood T cell repertoires in COVID-19. Sequencing was performed with immunoSEQ multiplex PCR; in TCRdb, only in-frame clones are kept and a portion is missing. The sample shows under 250,000 clones, roughly 82% of them seen only once. Sequences were obtained from peripheral blood. These receptors were collected from a woman in her seventies with acute or convalescent COVID-19.

This clone was found once. This chain links TRBV5-1 with TRBJ1-2; D might be TRBD1 (5 bases). The germline V gene encodes CDR1 SGHRS and CDR2 YFSETQ. There are 14 residues in the CDR3. Between the trimmed V and J ends, which lost 0 bases and 4 bases, there was a span of 10 bases. As DNA, the CDR3 is TGCGCCAGCAGCTTGGACGAGGACATCTATGGCTACACCTTC. Amino acid sequence: CASSLDEDIYGYTF.

The genes are TRBV29-1 and TRBJ2-5, with TRBD2 as a possible D gene (5 bases). The germline CDR1 and CDR2 sequences are SQVTM and ANQGSEA. The V end was cut by 5 bases, the J end by 2 bases, with 18 bases between. The CDR3 spans 15 residues. CDR3: CSVPESPGRQETQYF. The CDR3, as DNA: TGCAGCGTTCCTGAAAGTCCGGGGAGACAAGAGACCCAGTACTTC.

The chain couples TRBV4-2 to TRBJ2-5; maybe TRBD1 (5 bases). This CDR3 contains 15 residues. Per the germline V gene, CDR1 is LGHNA and CDR2 is YNFKEQ. The V end was cut by 1 base, the J end by 2 bases, with 11 bases between. The CDR3 reads CASSQGVPGQETQYF. In DNA form, the CDR3 reads TGTGCCAGCAGCCAAGGGGTCCCAGGGCAAGAGACCCAGTACTTC.

This rearrangement joins TRBV10-1 to TRBJ2-3; D unclear. Germline V lookup: CDR1 WNHNN, CDR2 SYGVQD (reference sequence). V shed 4 bases and J shed 2 bases, with 16 bases lying between them. This CDR3 contains 16 residues. As DNA, the CDR3 is TGCGCCAGCAGTGGTCGGTCCGGTGAAGTCACAGATACGCAGTATTTT. As protein: CASSGRSGEVTDTQYF.

This rearrangement joins TRBV7-2 to TRBJ1-3, with D perhaps TRBD1 (6 bases). Germline CDR1 reads SGHTA; CDR2 reads FQGNSA. The CDR3 spans 14 residues. Trimming took off 5 bases at V and 3 bases at J, with 11 bases between the two ends. The CDR3 DNA sequence: TGTGCCAGCAGCCGGGGACAAAGTGGAAACACCATATATTTT. It is translated as CASSRGQSGNTIYF.

The chain has TRBV15 and TRBJ2-5, with a tentative D call TRBD1 (5 bases). The CDR3 sequence is 13 residues long. Germline assignment: CDR1 LNHNV and CDR2 YYDKDF (reference sequence). V lost 2 bases to trimming and J lost 5 bases, with 9 bases between them. The CDR3: CATSRTRQETQYF. In nucleotides, the CDR3 is TGTGCCACCAGCAGAACTCGACAGGAGACCCAGTACTTC.

The chain links TRBV7-9 to TRBJ1-3; D unclear. This CDR3 is built from 12 residues. Germline CDR1 is SEHNR and CDR2 is FQNEAQ (reference sequence). V was trimmed by 1 base and J by 15 bases, leaving 13 bases between them. This CDR3 is CASSLGEQNQYF. CDR3 bases: TGTGCCAGCAGCTTAGGCGAACAGAATCAATATTTT. Full variable domain (missing parts from reference TRBV7-9 and TRBJ1-3): DTGVSQNPRHKITKRGQNVTFRCDPISEHNRLYWYRQTLGQGPEFLTYFQNEAQLEKSRLLSDRFSAERPKGSFSTLEIQRTEQGDSAMYLCASSLGEQNQYFGEGSWLTVV.